This TCR beta chain stems from a study of blood T cells in healthy people across ages. CDR3 length: 16 amino acids. Germline V CDR1 and CDR2: DFQATT, SNEGSKA (reference sequence). Trimming cost V 0 bases and J 4 bases; bases outside gene matches: 7. A second PCR, run for roughly 7 to 11 cycles, used a sample-barcoded 5' primer plus a J-beta primer mix. MiXCR, applied by TCRdb to the 5' RACE reads, yields one record per CDR3 protein. The sample records more than 1.4 million distinct CDR3 sequences, around 39% being singletons. This clonotype was counted ten times or more. Its antigen is unknown. Ranging in age from about 6 to 100, the donors were healthy Caucasian individuals from Russia. General study findings and limits: The diversity estimates, figures obtained from one million T cells, were considered underestimates. There were more naive CD4+ cells and higher diversity in long-lived donors than in aged donors.

The gene calls are TRBV20-1 and TRBJ2-3; TRBD2 aligns across 10 bases. Sequenced material: blood. This TCR was recovered from a woman in her late teens or twenties in good health. The CDR3 nucleotides read TGCAGTGCTAGAGACGACATAGCGGGGGGCCCAGATACGCAGTATTTT. Residues: CSARDDIAGGPDTQYF.